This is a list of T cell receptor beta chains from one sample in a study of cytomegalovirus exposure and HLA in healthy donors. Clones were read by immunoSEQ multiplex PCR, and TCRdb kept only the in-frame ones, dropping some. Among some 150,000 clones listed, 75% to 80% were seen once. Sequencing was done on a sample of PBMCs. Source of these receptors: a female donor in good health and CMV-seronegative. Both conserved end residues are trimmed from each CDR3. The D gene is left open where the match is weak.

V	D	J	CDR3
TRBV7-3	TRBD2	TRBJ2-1	ASSLPGLAGGYNEQF
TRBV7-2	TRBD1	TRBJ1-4	ASSPDRGLEKLF
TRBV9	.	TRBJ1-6	ASSGPSGKDWGSPLH
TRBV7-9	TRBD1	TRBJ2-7	ASSLGPTGVILSYEQY
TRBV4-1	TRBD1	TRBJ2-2	ASTMTGGYIGELF
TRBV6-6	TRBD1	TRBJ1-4	ASSFQQGAGEKLF
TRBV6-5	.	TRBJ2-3	ASSTGRDTQY
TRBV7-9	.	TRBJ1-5	ASSLGTPGNQPQH
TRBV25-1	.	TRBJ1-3	ASSGLRSGRSGNTIY
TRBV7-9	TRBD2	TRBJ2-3	ASSLAGGSTDTQY
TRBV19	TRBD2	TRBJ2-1	ASQLAGVSNEQF
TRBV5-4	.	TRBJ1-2	ASSLWGGYGYT
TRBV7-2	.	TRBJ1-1	ASSSIKEAF
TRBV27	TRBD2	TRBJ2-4	ASSITGGLAGARNIQY
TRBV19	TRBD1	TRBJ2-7	ASARQGAYEQY
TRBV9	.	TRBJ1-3	ASSPSQGTTGNTIY
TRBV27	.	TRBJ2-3	ASSFGGAPSTDTQY
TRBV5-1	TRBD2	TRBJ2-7	ASSSTSGATTYEQY
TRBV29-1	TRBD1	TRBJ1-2	SATTGGYGYT
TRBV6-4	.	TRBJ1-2	ASSDPTSGGYT
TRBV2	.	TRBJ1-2	ASRNVQQGDYGYT
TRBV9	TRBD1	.	ASSRTGGATYEQY
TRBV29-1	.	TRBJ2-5	SVARTAQETQY
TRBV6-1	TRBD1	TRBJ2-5	ASSPSRGLETQY
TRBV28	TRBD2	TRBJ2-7	ASREAPGTNSYEQY
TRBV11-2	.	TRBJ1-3	ASSLDHAGSGNTIY
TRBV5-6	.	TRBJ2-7	ASRVGGQYTYEQY
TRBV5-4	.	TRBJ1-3	ASSPQGSGNTIY
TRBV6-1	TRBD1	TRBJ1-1	ASTLNRDAGGEAF
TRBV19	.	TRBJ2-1	ASSIGQYNEQF
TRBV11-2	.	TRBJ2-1	ASSPGWDEQF
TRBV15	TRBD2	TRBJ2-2	ATSRGGGNTGELF
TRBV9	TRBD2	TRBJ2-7	ASSVGDSGSRDEQY
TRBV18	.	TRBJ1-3	ASSPNQQGNTIY
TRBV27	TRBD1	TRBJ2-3	ASSFLPPGQGTDTQY
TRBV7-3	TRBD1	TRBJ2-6	ASSYGQGHSGANVLT
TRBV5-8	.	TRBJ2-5	ASSLGFGDQETQY
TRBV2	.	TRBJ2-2	ASGRLASTGELF
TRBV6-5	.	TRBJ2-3	ASSYSNPGTDTQY
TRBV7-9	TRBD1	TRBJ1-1	ASSLGTGNTEAF
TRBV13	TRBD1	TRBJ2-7	ASSPRGQSYEQY
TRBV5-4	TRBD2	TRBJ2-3	ASSLLAGGPDTQY
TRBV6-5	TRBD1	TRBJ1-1	ASSGTDHMNTEAF
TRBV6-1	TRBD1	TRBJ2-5	ASSELGTARETQY
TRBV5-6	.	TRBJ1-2	ASSLGRGSYGYT
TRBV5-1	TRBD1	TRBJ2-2	ASSPRTGGDGELF
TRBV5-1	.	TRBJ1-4	ASSLYGVGNEKLF